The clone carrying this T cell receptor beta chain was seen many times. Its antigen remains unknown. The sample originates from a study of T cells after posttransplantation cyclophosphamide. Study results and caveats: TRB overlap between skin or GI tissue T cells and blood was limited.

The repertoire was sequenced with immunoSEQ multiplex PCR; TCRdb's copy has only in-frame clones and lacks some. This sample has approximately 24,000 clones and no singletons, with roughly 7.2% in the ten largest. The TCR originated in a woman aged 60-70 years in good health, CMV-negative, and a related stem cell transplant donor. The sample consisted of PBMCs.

The CDR3 sequence is CASSPVTGERPQHF. CDR3 in DNA: TGTGCCAGCTCACCAGTCACAGGCGAGCGGCCCCAGCATTTT. The chain links TRBV18 to TRBJ1-5; possibly TRBD1 for D (5 bases). The V gene lost 2 bases and the J gene lost 9 bases, with 14 bases spanning the gap. Germline-derived CDR1 and CDR2 are KGHSH and LQKENI. The CDR3 consists of 14 residues.